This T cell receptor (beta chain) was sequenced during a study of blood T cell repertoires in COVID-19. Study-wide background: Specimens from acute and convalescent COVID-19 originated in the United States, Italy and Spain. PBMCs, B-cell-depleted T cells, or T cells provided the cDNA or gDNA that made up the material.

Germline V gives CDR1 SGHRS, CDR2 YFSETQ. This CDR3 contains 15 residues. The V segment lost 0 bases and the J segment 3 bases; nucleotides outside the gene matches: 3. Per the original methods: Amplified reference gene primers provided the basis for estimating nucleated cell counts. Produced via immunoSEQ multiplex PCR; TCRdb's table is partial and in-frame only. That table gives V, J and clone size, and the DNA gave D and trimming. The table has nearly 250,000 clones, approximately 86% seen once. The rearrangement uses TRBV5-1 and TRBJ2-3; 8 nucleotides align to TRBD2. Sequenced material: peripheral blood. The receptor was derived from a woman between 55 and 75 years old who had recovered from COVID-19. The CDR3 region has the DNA TGCGCCAGCAGCTTGGCGGGGGGGCTAACAGATACGCAGTATTTT. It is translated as CASSLAGGLTDTQYF.